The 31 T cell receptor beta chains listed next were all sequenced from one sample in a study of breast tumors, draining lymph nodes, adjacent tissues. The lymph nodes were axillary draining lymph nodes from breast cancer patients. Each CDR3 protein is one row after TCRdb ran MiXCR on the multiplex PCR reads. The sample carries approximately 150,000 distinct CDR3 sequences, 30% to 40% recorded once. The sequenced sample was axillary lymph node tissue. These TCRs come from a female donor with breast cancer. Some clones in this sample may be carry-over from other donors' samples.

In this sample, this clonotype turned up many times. The chain's CDR3 is CASTGGGGQGDEKLFF. DNA for the CDR3: TGCGCCAGCACCGGGGGCGGCGGACAGGGGGATGAAAAACTGTTTTTT. The genes are TRBV4-1 and TRBJ1-4, with TRBD1 matching over 10 bases. CDR3 length: 16 residues. The J segment lost 6 bases and the V segment lost 7 bases, leaving 11 bases of the junction unmatched. Germline V gene lookup returns CDR1 MGHRA and CDR2 YSYEKL.

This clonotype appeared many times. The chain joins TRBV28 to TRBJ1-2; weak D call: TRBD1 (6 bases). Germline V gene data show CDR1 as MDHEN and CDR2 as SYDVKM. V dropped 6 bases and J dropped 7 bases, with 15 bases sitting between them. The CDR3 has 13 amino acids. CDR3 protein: CASRYRVTGGYTF. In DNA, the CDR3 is TGTGCCAGCAGATACAGGGTCACGGGTGGCTACACCTTC.

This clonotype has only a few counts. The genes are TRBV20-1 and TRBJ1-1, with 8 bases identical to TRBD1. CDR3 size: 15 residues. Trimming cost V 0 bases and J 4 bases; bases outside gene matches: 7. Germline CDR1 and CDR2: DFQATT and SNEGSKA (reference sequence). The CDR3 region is CSARDRYGTGTEAFF. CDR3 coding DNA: TGCAGTGCTAGAGATCGATATGGGACAGGCACTGAAGCTTTCTTT.

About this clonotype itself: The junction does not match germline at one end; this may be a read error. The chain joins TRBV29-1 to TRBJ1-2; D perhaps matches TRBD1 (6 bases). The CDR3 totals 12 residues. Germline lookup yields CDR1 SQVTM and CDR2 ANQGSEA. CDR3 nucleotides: TGCAGCGTTGGTAAGGGGGACTATTGGTACACCTTT. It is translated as CSVGKGDYWYTF.

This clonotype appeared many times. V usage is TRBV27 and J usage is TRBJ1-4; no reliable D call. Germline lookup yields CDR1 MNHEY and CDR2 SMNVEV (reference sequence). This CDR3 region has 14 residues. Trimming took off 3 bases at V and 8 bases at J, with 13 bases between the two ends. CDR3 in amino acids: CASSFKPSREKLFF. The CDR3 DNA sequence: TGTGCCAGCAGTTTCAAACCCTCTCGGGAAAAACTGTTTTTT. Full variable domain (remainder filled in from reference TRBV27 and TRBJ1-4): EAQVTQNPRYLITVTGKKLTVTCSQNMNHEYMSWYRQDPGLGLRQIYYSMNVEVTDKGDVPEGYKVSRKEKRNFPLILESPSPNQTSLYFCASSFKPSREKLFFGSGTQLSVL.

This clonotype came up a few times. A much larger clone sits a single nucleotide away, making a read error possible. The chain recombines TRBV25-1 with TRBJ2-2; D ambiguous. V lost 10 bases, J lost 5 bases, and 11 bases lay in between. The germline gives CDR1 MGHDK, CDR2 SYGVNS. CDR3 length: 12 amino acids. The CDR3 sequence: CATTLATGELFF. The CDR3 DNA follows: TGTGCCACCACCTTGGCGACCGGGGAGCTGTTTTTT. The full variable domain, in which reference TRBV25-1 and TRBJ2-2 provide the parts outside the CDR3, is EADIYQTPRYLVIGTGKKITLECSQTMGHDKMYWYQQDPGMELHLIHYSYGVNSTEKGDLSSESTVSRIRTEHFPLTLESARPSHTSQYLCATTLATGELFFGEGSRLTVL.

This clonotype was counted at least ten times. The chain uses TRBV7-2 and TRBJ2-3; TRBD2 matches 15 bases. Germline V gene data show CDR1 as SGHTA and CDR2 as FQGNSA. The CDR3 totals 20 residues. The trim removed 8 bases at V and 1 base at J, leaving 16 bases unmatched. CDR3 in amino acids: CASQPPPGTSGRWGTDTQYF. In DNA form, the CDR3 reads TGTGCCAGCCAACCGCCGCCCGGGACTAGCGGGAGGTGGGGCACAGATACGCAGTATTTT. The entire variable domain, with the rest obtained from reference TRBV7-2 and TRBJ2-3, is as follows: GAGVSQSPSNKVTEKGKDVELRCDPISGHTALYWYRQSLGQGLEFLIYFQGNSAPDKSGLPSDRFSAERTGGSVSTLTIQRTQQEDSAVYLCASQPPPGTSGRWGTDTQYFGPGTRLTVL.

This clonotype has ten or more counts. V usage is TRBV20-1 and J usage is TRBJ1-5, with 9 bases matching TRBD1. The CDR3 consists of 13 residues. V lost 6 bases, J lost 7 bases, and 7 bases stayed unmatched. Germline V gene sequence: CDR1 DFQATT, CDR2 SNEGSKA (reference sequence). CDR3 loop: CSATGGAGQPQHF. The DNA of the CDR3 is TGCAGTGCCACAGGGGGCGCAGGGCAGCCCCAGCATTTT.

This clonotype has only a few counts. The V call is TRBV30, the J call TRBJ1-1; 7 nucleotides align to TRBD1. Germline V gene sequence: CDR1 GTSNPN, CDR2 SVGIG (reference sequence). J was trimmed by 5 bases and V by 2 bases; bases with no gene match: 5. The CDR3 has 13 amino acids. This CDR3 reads CAWSLTGVTEAFF. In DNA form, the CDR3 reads TGTGCCTGGAGTTTAACAGGGGTTACTGAAGCTTTCTTT.

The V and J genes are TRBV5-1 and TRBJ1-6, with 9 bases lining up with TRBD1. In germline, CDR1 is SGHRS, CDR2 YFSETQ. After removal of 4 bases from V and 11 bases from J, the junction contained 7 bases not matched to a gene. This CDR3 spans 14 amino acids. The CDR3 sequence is CASSTGQGPAPLHF. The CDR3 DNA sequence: TGCGCCAGCAGCACCGGACAGGGGCCCGCACCCCTCCACTTT.

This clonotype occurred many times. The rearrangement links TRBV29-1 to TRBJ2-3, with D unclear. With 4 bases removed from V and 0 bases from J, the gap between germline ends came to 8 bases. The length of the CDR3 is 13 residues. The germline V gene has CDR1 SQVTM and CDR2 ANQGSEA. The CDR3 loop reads CSVGGVSTDTQYF. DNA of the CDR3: TGCAGCGTTGGTGGGGTGAGCACAGATACGCAGTATTTT.

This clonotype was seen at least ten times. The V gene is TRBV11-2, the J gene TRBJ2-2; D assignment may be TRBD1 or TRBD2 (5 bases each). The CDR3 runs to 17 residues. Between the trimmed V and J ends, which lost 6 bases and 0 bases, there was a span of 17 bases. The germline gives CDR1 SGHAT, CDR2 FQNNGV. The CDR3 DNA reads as TGTGCCAGCAGACCAACCCTCGGGACGACGAACACCGGGGAGCTGTTTTTT. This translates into CASRPTLGTTNTGELFF.

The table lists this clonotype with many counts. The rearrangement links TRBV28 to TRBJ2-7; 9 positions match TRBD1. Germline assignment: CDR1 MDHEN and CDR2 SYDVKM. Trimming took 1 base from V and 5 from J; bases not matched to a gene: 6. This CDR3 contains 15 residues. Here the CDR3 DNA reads TGTGCCAGCAGTTTATTCGGACAGGGGATCGACGAGCAGTACTTC. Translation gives CASSLFGQGIDEQYF.

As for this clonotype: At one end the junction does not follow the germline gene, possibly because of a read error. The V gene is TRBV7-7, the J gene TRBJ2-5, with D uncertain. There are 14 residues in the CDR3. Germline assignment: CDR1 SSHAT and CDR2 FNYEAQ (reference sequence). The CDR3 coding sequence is TGTGCTAGCAGCTTAGGCAGCAACCAAGAGACCCAGTACTTC. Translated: CASSLGSNQETQYF.

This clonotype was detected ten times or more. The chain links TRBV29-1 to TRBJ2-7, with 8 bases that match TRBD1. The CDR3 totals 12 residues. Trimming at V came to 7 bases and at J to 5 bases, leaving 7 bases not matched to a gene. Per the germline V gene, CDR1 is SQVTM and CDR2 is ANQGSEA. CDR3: CSAGQGTHEQYF. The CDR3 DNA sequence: TGCAGCGCAGGACAGGGTACCCACGAGCAGTACTTC.

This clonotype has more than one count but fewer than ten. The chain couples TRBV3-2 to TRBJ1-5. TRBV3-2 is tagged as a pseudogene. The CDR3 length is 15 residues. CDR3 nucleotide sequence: TGTGCCAGCAGCCCCATGGCCAGTGACAATCAGCCCCAGCATTTT. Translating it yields CASSPMASDNQPQHF.

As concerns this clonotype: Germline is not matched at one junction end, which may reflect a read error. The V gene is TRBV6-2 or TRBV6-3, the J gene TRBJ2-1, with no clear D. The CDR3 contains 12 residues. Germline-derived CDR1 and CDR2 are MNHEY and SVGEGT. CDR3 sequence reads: CASQNPHNKQFF. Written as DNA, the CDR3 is TGTGCCAGTCAGAATCCACACAATAAGCAGTTCTTC.

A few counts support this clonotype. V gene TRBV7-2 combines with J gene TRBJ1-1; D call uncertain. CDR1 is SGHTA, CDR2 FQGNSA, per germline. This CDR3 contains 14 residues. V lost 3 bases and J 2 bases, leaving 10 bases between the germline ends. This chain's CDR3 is CASSFDWSNTEAFF. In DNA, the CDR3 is TGTGCCAGCAGCTTCGATTGGTCAAACACTGAAGCTTTCTTT. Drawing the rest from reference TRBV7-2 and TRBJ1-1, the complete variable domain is GAGVSQSPSNKVTEKGKDVELRCDPISGHTALYWYRQSLGQGLEFLIYFQGNSAPDKSGLPSDRFSAERTGGSVSTLTIQRTQQEDSAVYLCASSFDWSNTEAFFGQGTRLTVV.

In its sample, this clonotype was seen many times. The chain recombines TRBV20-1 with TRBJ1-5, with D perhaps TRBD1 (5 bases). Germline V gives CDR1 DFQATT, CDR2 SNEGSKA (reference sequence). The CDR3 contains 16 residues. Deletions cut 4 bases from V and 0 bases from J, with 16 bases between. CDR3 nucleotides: TGCAGTGCTACTCCGGGGCCCGCTTATAGCAATCAGCCCCAGCATTTT. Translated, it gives CSATPGPAYSNQPQHF.

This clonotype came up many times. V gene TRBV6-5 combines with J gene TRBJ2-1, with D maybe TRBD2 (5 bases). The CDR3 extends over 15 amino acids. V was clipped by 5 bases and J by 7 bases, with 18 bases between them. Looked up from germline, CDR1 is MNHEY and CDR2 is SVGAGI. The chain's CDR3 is CASSQLVHRSNEQFF. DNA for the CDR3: TGTGCCAGCAGTCAACTAGTTCATAGGTCTAATGAGCAGTTCTTC.

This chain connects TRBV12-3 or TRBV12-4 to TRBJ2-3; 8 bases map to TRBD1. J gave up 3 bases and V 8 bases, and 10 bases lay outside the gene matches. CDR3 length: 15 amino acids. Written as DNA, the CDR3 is TGTGCCAGCGCGTCAGGACAGGGTGGTACAGATACGCAGTATTTT. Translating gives CASASGQGGTDTQYF.

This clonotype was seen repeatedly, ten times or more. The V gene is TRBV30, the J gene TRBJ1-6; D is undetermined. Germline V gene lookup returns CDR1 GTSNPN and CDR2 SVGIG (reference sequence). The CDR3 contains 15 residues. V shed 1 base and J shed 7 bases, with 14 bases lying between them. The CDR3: CAWSEKSRNNSPLHF. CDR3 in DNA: TGTGCCTGGAGTGAAAAGTCCAGAAACAATTCACCCCTCCACTTT.

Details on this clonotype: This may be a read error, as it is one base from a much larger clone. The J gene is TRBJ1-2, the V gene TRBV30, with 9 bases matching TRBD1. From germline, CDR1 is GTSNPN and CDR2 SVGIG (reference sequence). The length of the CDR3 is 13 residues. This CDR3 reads CVWSQQGAYGYTF. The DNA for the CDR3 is TGTGTCTGGAGTCAACAGGGGGCCTATGGCTACACCTTC.

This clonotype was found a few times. This CDR3 is CASRASSGSRTGELFF. For the CDR3, the DNA is TGTGCCAGCAGAGCGTCTAGCGGGAGTCGAACCGGGGAGCTGTTTTTT. The rearrangement links TRBV6-6 to TRBJ2-2, with 10 bases that match TRBD2. The V and J ends lost 6 bases and 5 bases, in that order; junction bases with no gene match: 9. Germline V gene lookup returns CDR1 MNHNY and CDR2 SVGAGI (reference sequence). This CDR3 is 16 amino acids long.

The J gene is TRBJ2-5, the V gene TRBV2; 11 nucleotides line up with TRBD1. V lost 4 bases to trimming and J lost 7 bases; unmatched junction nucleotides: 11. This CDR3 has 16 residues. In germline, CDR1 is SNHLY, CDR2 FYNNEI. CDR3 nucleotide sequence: TGTGCCAGCAGTGTCGGGACAGGGGGACTGCCTGGGACCCAGTACTTC. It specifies CASSVGTGGLPGTQYF.

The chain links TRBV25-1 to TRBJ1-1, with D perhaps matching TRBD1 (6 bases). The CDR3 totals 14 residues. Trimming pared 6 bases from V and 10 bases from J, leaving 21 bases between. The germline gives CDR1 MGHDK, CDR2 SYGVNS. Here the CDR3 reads CASRRDRPPLRAFF. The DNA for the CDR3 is TGTGCCAGCAGACGAGACAGGCCACCCCTCAGAGCTTTCTTT.

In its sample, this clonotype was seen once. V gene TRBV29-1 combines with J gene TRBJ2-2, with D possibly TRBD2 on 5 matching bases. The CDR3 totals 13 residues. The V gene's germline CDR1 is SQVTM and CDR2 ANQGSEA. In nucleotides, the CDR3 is TGCCGCGCCGTTAGCGTGAGTCCCGGGGAGCTGTTTTTT. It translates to CRAVSVSPGELFF.

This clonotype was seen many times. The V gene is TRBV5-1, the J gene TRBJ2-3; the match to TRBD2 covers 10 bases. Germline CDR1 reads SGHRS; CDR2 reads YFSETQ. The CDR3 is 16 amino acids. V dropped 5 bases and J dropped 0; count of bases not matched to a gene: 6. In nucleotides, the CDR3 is TGCGCCAGCAGGCTAGCGGGGGCTCCTAGCACAGATACGCAGTATTTT. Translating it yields CASRLAGAPSTDTQYF.

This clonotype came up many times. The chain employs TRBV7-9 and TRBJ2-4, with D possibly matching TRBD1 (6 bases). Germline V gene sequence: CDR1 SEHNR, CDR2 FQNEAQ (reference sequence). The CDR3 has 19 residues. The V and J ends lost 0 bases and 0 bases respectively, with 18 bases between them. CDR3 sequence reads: CASSLASTGRFLAKNIQYF. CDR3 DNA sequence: TGTGCCAGCAGCTTAGCGAGTACAGGGAGATTCCTAGCCAAAAACATTCAGTACTTC. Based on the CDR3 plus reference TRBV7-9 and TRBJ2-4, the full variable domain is DTGVSQNPRHKITKRGQNVTFRCDPISEHNRLYWYRQTLGQGPEFLTYFQNEAQLEKSRLLSDRFSAERPKGSFSTLEIQRTEQGDSAMYLCASSLASTGRFLAKNIQYFGAGTRLSVL.

The DNA for the CDR3 is TGTGCCAGCAGTGGCCACGGAGGGGGCGAAAAACTGTTTTTT. This translates into CASSGHGGGEKLFF. This chain joins TRBV6-1 and TRBJ1-4, with TRBD1 matching over 7 bases. The germline V gene encodes CDR1 MNHNS and CDR2 SASEGT. J gave up 8 bases and V 4 bases, and 7 bases lay outside the gene matches. The CDR3 is 14 residues long.

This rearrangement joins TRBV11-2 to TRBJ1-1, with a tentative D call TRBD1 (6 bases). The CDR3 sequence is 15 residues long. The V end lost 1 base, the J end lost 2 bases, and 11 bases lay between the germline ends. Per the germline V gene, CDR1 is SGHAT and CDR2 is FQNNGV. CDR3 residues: CASSLVSGTNTEAFF. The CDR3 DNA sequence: TGTGCCAGCAGCTTAGTGTCAGGGACAAACACTGAAGCTTTCTTT.